Below are 30 T cell receptor beta chains sequenced from a single sample in a study of T cell changes during pregnancy in multiple sclerosis. TCRdb keeps only in-frame clones here, not all; method: immunoSEQ multiplex PCR. This table holds about 40,000 clones, roughly nine tenths found once. Sequences were derived from CD8+ T cells from peripheral blood mononuclear cells, sampled in the first trimester of pregnancy. All receptors come from a female donor with multiple sclerosis, enrolled in a pregnancy study.

The chain links TRBV6-5 to TRBJ1-1; possible D gene TRBD1, 5 bases. CDR3 length equals 11 residues. Germline CDR1 and CDR2: MNHEY and SVGAGI. Trimming stripped 7 bases from V and 7 bases from J, with 10 bases between. CDR3 in amino acids: CASTRDFEAFF. The CDR3 nucleotides are TGTGCCAGCACCAGGGATTTTGAAGCTTTCTTT.

This chain uses TRBV6-1 with TRBJ2-2; D uncertain. V was shortened by 2 bases and J by 1 base, with 5 bases between the two germline ends. Germline CDR1 is MNHNS and CDR2 is SASEGT. CDR3 length: 14 residues. CDR3 in amino acids: CASSEIENTGELFF. As DNA, the CDR3 is TGTGCCAGCAGTGAAATAGAGAACACCGGGGAGCTGTTTTTT.

The V and J genes are TRBV11-1 and TRBJ1-4; TRBD1 matches 7 bases. This CDR3 comprises 15 residues. Germline lookup yields CDR1 SGHAT and CDR2 FQDESV (reference sequence). The V and J ends lost 5 bases and 6 bases, in that order; junction bases with no gene match: 9. CDR3 nucleotides: TGTGCCAGCAGCCAGCACAGGGGAGTGGATGAAAAACTGTTTTTT. This codes for CASSQHRGVDEKLFF.

The J gene is TRBJ2-1, the V gene TRBV9; maybe TRBD2 (6 bases). CDR3 size: 12 residues. CDR1 and CDR2 (germline): SGDLS, YYNGEE. V was cut by 5 bases and J by 5 bases, with 8 bases left in between. The DNA for the CDR3 is TGTGCCAGCAGTTGGACTAACAATGAGCAGTTCTTC. This encodes CASSWTNNEQFF.

The chain uses TRBV27 and TRBJ2-1, with 8 bases that match TRBD1. The CDR3 totals 13 residues. The germline gives CDR1 MNHEY, CDR2 SMNVEV (reference sequence). V shed 8 bases, J shed 3 bases, and the junction held 3 bases outside the gene matches. The CDR3 spells CASAGQDYNEQFF. CDR3 DNA: TGTGCCAGCGCGGGACAGGACTACAATGAGCAGTTCTTC.

The table lists this clone with a count of one. J is TRBJ1-1 and V is TRBV15; no clear D. The CDR3 sequence is 17 residues long. V lost 3 bases and J 1 base, leaving 18 bases between the germline ends. Germline V gene lookup returns CDR1 LNHNV and CDR2 YYDKDF (reference sequence). The CDR3 DNA reads as TGTGCCACCAGCAGGGAGGATACGCACTACGAGAACACTGAAGCTTTCTTT. Encoded protein: CATSREDTHYENTEAFF.

The J gene is TRBJ1-1, the V gene TRBV15, with D tentatively TRBD1 (6 bases). Trimming left V 0 bases short and J 4 bases short, with 12 bases between. This CDR3 is built from 15 residues. Germline V gene sequence: CDR1 LNHNV, CDR2 YYDKDF (reference sequence). CDR3 amino acids: CATSRDRQGSTEAFF. CDR3 nucleotide sequence: TGTGCCACCAGCAGAGATCGTCAGGGGAGCACTGAAGCTTTCTTT. Full variable domain (outside the CDR3, taken from reference TRBV15 and TRBJ1-1): DAMVIQNPRYQVTQFGKPVTLSCSQTLNHNVMYWYQQKSSQAPKLLFHYYDKDFNNEADTPDNFQSRRPNTSFCFLDIRSPGLGDTAMYLCATSRDRQGSTEAFFGQGTRLTVV.

This clone was counted once. The chain combines TRBV18 with TRBJ2-3, with 9 bases lining up with TRBD2. The CDR3 sequence is 19 residues long. V lost 0 bases to trimming and J lost 2 bases; unmatched junction nucleotides: 12. Germline assignment: CDR1 KGHSH and CDR2 LQKENI. The CDR3 bases are TGTGCCAGCTCACCACCGCCCAGCGGGGGGCCCAAATTCACAGATACGCAGTATTTT. Translation gives CASSPPPSGGPKFTDTQYF. Variable domain in full (rest from reference TRBV18 and TRBJ2-3): NAGVMQNPRHLVRRRGQEARLRCSPMKGHSHVYWYRQLPEEGLKFMVYLQKENIIDESGMPKERFSAEFPKEGPSILRIQQVVRGDSAAYFCASSPPPSGGPKFTDTQYFGPGTRLTVL.

The rearrangement joins TRBV27 to TRBJ1-1; 9 nucleotides line up with TRBD1. Germline-derived CDR1 and CDR2 are MNHEY and SMNVEV (reference sequence). The CDR3 runs 13 residues. The ends lost 5 bases at V and 6 bases at J; junction bases unmatched: 4. Here the CDR3 DNA reads TGTGCCAGCAGTAAACAGGGGGCACCTGAAGCTTTCTTT. It is translated as CASSKQGAPEAFF.

V usage is TRBV29-1 and J usage is TRBJ2-7, with D maybe TRBD1 (6 bases). The V end lost 0 bases, the J end lost 5 bases, and 17 bases lay between the germline ends. From germline, CDR1 is SQVTM and CDR2 ANQGSEA. CDR3 length: 15 amino acids. CDR3 sequence: CSVEEPSPTGHEQYF. The CDR3 nucleotides are TGCAGCGTTGAAGAACCCTCCCCCACAGGGCACGAGCAGTACTTC.

This chain uses TRBV5-6 with TRBJ2-2, with D unresolved. The CDR3 has 16 amino acids. Looked up from germline, CDR1 is SGHDT and CDR2 is YYEEEE. V was cut by 1 base and J by 6 bases, with 16 bases left in between. This CDR3 is CASSLFWVQPPGELFF. The CDR3 nucleotides read TGTGCCAGCAGCTTGTTTTGGGTACAGCCGCCCGGGGAGCTGTTTTTT.

V and J are TRBV29-1 and TRBJ2-7; 7 bases fit TRBD1. The V gene end was trimmed by 6 bases and the J gene end by 1 base; junction bases not matched to a gene: 9. Germline CDR1 is SQVTM and CDR2 is ANQGSEA. The CDR3 contains 14 residues. This CDR3 is CSVATGTVSYEQYF. DNA for the CDR3: TGCAGCGTAGCTACCGGGACAGTATCCTACGAGCAGTACTTC.

The CDR3 DNA reads TGTGCCAGTAGCCCGACAGGGGGTGAAAAACTGTTTTTT. Translated: CASSPTGGEKLFF. V gene TRBV19 combines with J gene TRBJ1-4; 9 bases are shared with TRBD1. The CDR3 has 13 amino acids. With 6 bases clipped from V and 7 bases from J, the junction kept 3 bases outside the gene matches. Looked up from germline, CDR1 is LNHDA and CDR2 is SQIVND (reference sequence).

The chain carries TRBV11-2 and TRBJ2-1; D is ambiguous. CDR3 length equals 13 residues. The ends were cut back, 0 bases at V and 7 bases at J, with 7 bases in the middle. Germline assignment: CDR1 SGHAT and CDR2 FQNNGV. CDR3 amino acids: CASSLDLPNEQFF. CDR3 DNA sequence: TGTGCCAGCAGCTTAGATCTTCCGAATGAGCAGTTCTTC.

The J gene is TRBJ2-7, the V gene TRBV18; 8 bases are shared with TRBD1. Trimming cost V 3 bases and J 4 bases; bases outside gene matches: 11. Germline CDR1 reads KGHSH; CDR2 reads LQKENI. The CDR3 spans 16 residues. CDR3 protein: CASSPPDRAVLYEQYF. The CDR3 DNA reads TGTGCCAGCTCACCCCCGGACAGGGCGGTTCTGTACGAGCAGTACTTC.

The chain is built from TRBV4-1 and TRBJ2-7; 8 bases align to TRBD1. The trim removed 3 bases at V and 5 bases at J, leaving 0 bases unmatched. This CDR3 has 12 amino acids. The germline gives CDR1 MGHRA, CDR2 YSYEKL. In DNA form, the CDR3 reads TGCGCCAGCAGCCAGACAGGGGACGAGCAGTACTTC. Its translation is CASSQTGDEQYF.

This clone came up once. The chain recombines TRBV7-9 with TRBJ2-2, with 16 bases matching TRBD2. Germline V lookup: CDR1 SEHNR, CDR2 FQNEAQ (reference sequence). The CDR3 is 19 amino acids. V was pared by 4 bases and J by 2 bases, with 7 bases of the junction left unmatched. Here the CDR3 reads CASSSYGTSGGENTGELFF. In nucleotides, the CDR3 is TGTGCCAGCAGCTCATACGGGACTAGCGGGGGGGAAAACACCGGGGAGCTGTTTTTT.

This chain connects TRBV5-6 to TRBJ2-5; D might be TRBD1 (6 bases). Germline CDR1 is SGHDT and CDR2 is YYEEEE. CDR3 length: 13 residues. V lost 4 bases, J lost 5 bases, and 12 bases lay in between. The CDR3 bases are TGTGCCAGCAGCCCAACAGGGCAGGAGACCCAGTACTTC. It specifies CASSPTGQETQYF.

V usage is TRBV20-1 and J usage is TRBJ2-7, with a tentative D call TRBD2 (6 bases). Trimming took off 6 bases at V and 3 bases at J, with 9 bases between the two ends. CDR3 length equals 11 residues. Germline assignment: CDR1 DFQATT and CDR2 SNEGSKA (reference sequence). The CDR3 loop reads CSAGGDYEQYF. The CDR3 bases are TGCAGTGCCGGGGGAGACTACGAGCAGTACTTC.

The rearrangement links TRBV13 to TRBJ2-7, with 8 bases fitting TRBD1. With V trimmed by 5 bases and J by 5 bases, 5 bases remained unmatched. This CDR3 has 13 amino acids. Germline CDR1 is PRHDT and CDR2 is FYEKMQ (reference sequence). CDR3 in DNA: TGTGCCAGCAGCAGGACAGGGTTCCACGAGCAGTACTTC. Its protein product is CASSRTGFHEQYF. Supplemented by reference TRBV13 and TRBJ2-7, the full variable domain reads AAGVIQSPRHLIKEKRETATLKCYPIPRHDTVYWYQQGPGQDPQFLISFYEKMQSDKGSIPDRFSAQQFSDYHSELNMSSLELGDSALYFCASSRTGFHEQYFGPGTRLTVT.

J is TRBJ2-7 and V is TRBV4-2, with TRBD2 identical over 9 bases. The germline V gene encodes CDR1 LGHNA and CDR2 YNFKEQ. With 0 bases clipped from V and 3 bases from J, the junction kept 6 bases outside the gene matches. The CDR3 consists of 16 residues. The CDR3 DNA reads TGTGCCAGCAGCCAAGAAGGCGGTAGCGGGGGCTACGAGCAGTACTTC. Its translation is CASSQEGGSGGYEQYF.

This clone was seen a single time. The genes are TRBV19 and TRBJ1-5; D remains unclear. The ends were cut back, 5 bases at V and 2 bases at J, with 10 bases in the middle. Germline values: CDR1 LNHDA, CDR2 SQIVND (reference sequence). This CDR3 has 14 residues. The CDR3 region is CASSASGGNQPQHF. Here the CDR3 DNA reads TGTGCCAGTAGTGCCTCGGGTGGCAATCAGCCCCAGCATTTT.

This rearrangement joins TRBV9 to TRBJ2-3; TRBD1 matches 9 bases. The V and J ends lost 1 base and 3 bases, in that order; junction bases with no gene match: 6. This CDR3 is built from 16 residues. In germline, CDR1 is SGDLS, CDR2 YYNGEE. DNA of the CDR3: TGTGCCAGCAGCGTATCCAACAGGGGGCTAACAGATACGCAGTATTTT. Translating gives CASSVSNRGLTDTQYF.

The chain recombines TRBV6-1 with TRBJ2-7; 10 bases fit TRBD2. CDR1 is MNHNS and CDR2 is SASEGT in the germline V gene. V trimming: 3 bases; J trimming: 3 bases; junction bases outside the gene matches: 5. The CDR3 length is 15 residues. CDR3 loop: CASSEVGTSDYEQYF. The CDR3 DNA is TGTGCCAGCAGTGAGGTGGGGACTAGCGACTACGAGCAGTACTTC.

J is TRBJ2-1 and V is TRBV7-2, with D possibly TRBD1 on 5 matching bases. CDR3 length equals 16 residues. Germline assignment: CDR1 SGHTA and CDR2 FQGNSA. V dropped 6 bases and J dropped 5 bases, with 20 bases sitting between them. The CDR3 here is CASRPGLPGLDNEQFF. The CDR3 DNA reads as TGTGCCAGCAGACCAGGGTTACCGGGTCTTGACAATGAGCAGTTCTTC.

This chain links TRBV25-1 with TRBJ2-7; D ambiguous. Germline loops: CDR1 MGHDK, CDR2 SYGVNS. Trimming removed 4 bases at V and 0 bases at J, with 10 bases between. CDR3 length: 14 amino acids. The CDR3 region has the DNA TGTGCCAGCAGTGCCGGTCTAAGCTCCTACGAGCAGTACTTC. Its protein is CASSAGLSSYEQYF.

V is TRBV7-9 and J is TRBJ2-5; 9 bases match TRBD2. The J segment lost 0 bases and the V segment lost 4 bases, leaving 9 bases of the junction unmatched. The CDR3 spans 17 residues. CDR1 is SEHNR and CDR2 is FQNEAQ in the germline V gene (reference sequence). The CDR3 loop reads CASSWDSGGSYQETQYF. The CDR3 DNA follows: TGTGCCAGCAGCTGGGATAGCGGGGGATCGTACCAAGAGACCCAGTACTTC.

The chain carries TRBV25-1 and TRBJ1-6, with TRBD1 matching over 7 bases. This CDR3 contains 13 residues. Germline-derived CDR1 and CDR2 are MGHDK and SYGVNS. Trimming took 5 bases from V and 8 from J; bases not matched to a gene: 3. CDR3 nucleotide sequence: TGTGCCAGCAGTCACAGGGGTGATTCACCCCTCCACTTT. Amino acid sequence: CASSHRGDSPLHF. Combining the CDR3 with reference TRBV25-1 and TRBJ1-6 gives the whole variable domain EADIYQTPRYLVIGTGKKITLECSQTMGHDKMYWYQQDPGMELHLIHYSYGVNSTEKGDLSSESTVSRIRTEHFPLTLESARPSHTSQYLCASSHRGDSPLHFGNGTRLTVT.

The chain employs TRBV27 and TRBJ2-7; 8 bases fit TRBD2. V shed 0 bases, J shed 6 bases, and the junction held 7 bases outside the gene matches. Germline lookup yields CDR1 MNHEY and CDR2 SMNVEV (reference sequence). The CDR3 loop spans 15 amino acids. The CDR3 bases are TGTGCCAGCAGTTTATCCGGGGGGGTACTAATCGAGCAGTACTTC. The encoded protein is CASSLSGGVLIEQYF.

The chain recombines TRBV7-9 with TRBJ2-3, with D uncertain. The CDR3 loop spans 14 amino acids. Germline V lookup: CDR1 SEHNR, CDR2 FQNEAQ (reference sequence). Trimming removed 5 bases from V and 5 bases from J, with 14 bases in between. The CDR3, as DNA: TGTGCCAGCAGCCCACCCGCGCCCGAAGATACGCAGTATTTT. This sequence encodes CASSPPAPEDTQYF. The complete variable domain, with remaining parts taken from reference TRBV7-9 and TRBJ2-3, reads DTGVSQNPRHKITKRGQNVTFRCDPISEHNRLYWYRQTLGQGPEFLTYFQNEAQLEKSRLLSDRFSAERPKGSFSTLEIQRTEQGDSAMYLCASSPPAPEDTQYFGPGTRLTVL.